The rows below give T cell receptor beta chains drawn from one sample of a study of T cells expressing NK-cell markers. TCRdb re-called the 5' RACE reads and shows each CDR3 protein once, DNA omitted. The sample data list fewer than 400,000 distinct CDR3 sequences. Sequences were obtained from blood T cells: a sorted CD56 or NKG2C T cell subset, CD4+ or CD8+ T cells, or bulk PBMC T cells (not recorded which). These receptor sequences come from a woman aged 50 to 65 in good health. The CDR3 runs from the conserved cysteine through the conserved F or W.

>13|TRBJ2-1|TRBV9
CASSDLGGNEQFF
>13|TRBJ2-5|TRBV7-9
CASSLMSGETQYF
>14|TRBJ1-2|TRBV19
CASSSQGGSYGYTF
>16|TRBJ1-1|TRBV19
CASSRGLGIGNTEAFF
>15|TRBJ1-3|TRBV5-5
CASSLVGGSGNTIYF
>13|TRBJ2-7|TRBV10-3
CAISERLGDEQYF
>13|TRBJ2-3|TRBV10-1
CASSELTGNTQYF
>12|TRBJ1-2|TRBV10-3
CAISTADYGYTF
>15|TRBJ1-2|TRBV25-1
CASSAEGRDPYGYTF
>13|TRBJ2-1|TRBV7-9
CASSLVEGYEQFF
>16|TRBJ2-2|TRBV7-3
CASSLSAGEVTGELFF
>13|TRBJ1-2|TRBV6-1
CASSAAGVNGYTF
>18|TRBJ2-1|TRBV5-1
CASSPLGTSVNPYNEQFF
>18|TRBJ2-4|TRBV3-1
CASSQGLAGVGGKNIQYF
>16|TRBJ2-7|TRBV12-3/TRBV12-4
CASSKGPGQGGHEQYF
>14|TRBJ1-2|TRBV12-3/TRBV12-4
CASRPQGAVGGYTF
>16|TRBJ1-6|TRBV5-6
CASGNTASSYNSPLHF
>16|TRBJ2-5|TRBV6-5
CASSPKMGRNQETQYF
>17|TRBJ2-5|TRBV7-9
CASSLVLVRTGEETQYF
>11|TRBJ2-1|TRBV29-1
CSVQVENEQFF
>14|TRBJ1-1|TRBV19
CASSLSGLKEKAFF
>19|TRBJ2-6|TRBV5-1
CASSFQGLAGSSGANVLTF
>13|TRBJ1-1|TRBV5-1
CASSRGTDTEAFF
>14|TRBJ2-5|TRBV11-2
CASSLSDLGETQYF
>15|TRBJ2-1|TRBV4-2
CASSLETGQGNEQFF
>15|TRBJ2-2|TRBV7-9
CASSLEPRVHRELFF
>13|TRBJ2-2|TRBV2
CARAQENTGELFF
>14|TRBJ2-1|TRBV25-1
CASSATQRNNEQFF
>15|TRBJ2-6|TRBV2
CASSFEGAGANVLTF
>14|TRBJ2-7|TRBV5-1
CASSLLAGDTGQYF
>15|TRBJ2-3|TRBV3-1
CASSLGGADTDTQYF
>15|TRBJ1-3|TRBV12-5
CASGLVTVSGNTIYF
>16|TRBJ2-3|TRBV5-4
CASSPGLAGGLDTQYF
>18|TRBJ2-3|TRBV7-2
CASRLLGQGDSSTDTQYF
>11|TRBJ1-2|TRBV28
CASKTGYGYTF
>15|TRBJ2-1|TRBV7-3
CASSLLGASVNEQFF
>17|TRBJ2-1|TRBV24-1
CATSALTGTGGVNEQFF
>12|TRBJ1-1|TRBV5-1
CASRVSQSEAFF
>12|TRBJ2-7|TRBV6-5
CASSPRRYEQYF
>19|TRBJ2-1|TRBV23-1
CASSQRTYYTGTSNNEQFF
>15|TRBJ1-1|TRBV12-3/TRBV12-4
CASSTSGTANTEAFF
>15|TRBJ1-5|TRBV28
CATKWGTGFGQPQHF
>13|TRBJ1-1|TRBV25-1
CASIPGFSTEAFF
>13|TRBJ2-7|TRBV10-3
CAISEPDAYEQYF
>15|TRBJ2-2|TRBV24-1
CATSDPGGDTGELFF
>13|TRBJ1-2|TRBV11-2
CASSLGTPWGYTF
>14|TRBJ2-1|TRBV29-1
CSHRGQGAYNEQFF
>15|TRBJ2-5|TRBV7-9
CASSLWISGLETQYF
>15|TRBJ2-2|TRBV9
CASSKGHTNTGELFF
>21|TRBJ2-1|TRBV20-1
CSARGIAIPGGTTPSYNEQFF
>13|TRBJ1-3|TRBV29-1
CSVSASSGNTIYF